One sample yielded the 29 T cell receptor beta chains listed below, sequenced in a study of blood T cell repertoires in COVID-19. TCRdb's table, derived via immunoSEQ multiplex PCR, lists solely in-frame clones and lacks some. The repertoire holds roughly 160,000 clones, about 80% seen once, with around 17% in the top ten. The sample taken for sequencing was PBMCs or T cells enriched from blood (not recorded which). The receptors here all came from a woman between 65 and 79 years old in a cohort exposed to, infected with or recovered from COVID-19 (not recorded which).

The J gene is TRBJ2-5, the V gene TRBV5-4; 10 bases match TRBD1. Germline CDR1 SGHNT, CDR2 YYREEE (reference sequence). The CDR3 has 15 residues. With V trimmed by 4 bases and J by 4 bases, 7 bases remained unmatched. CDR3 loop: CASSLDRGLVETQYF. In DNA form, the CDR3 reads TGTGCCAGCAGCCTTGACAGGGGGCTTGTAGAGACCCAGTACTTC.

The V and J genes are TRBV12-5 and TRBJ2-7; 7 bases line up with TRBD2. This CDR3 is 14 amino acids long. The V gene end was trimmed by 5 bases and the J gene end by 7 bases; junction bases not matched to a gene: 11. Germline CDR1 reads LGHNT; CDR2 reads FRNRAP. The CDR3 region has the DNA TGTGCTAGTGGTCAGTTAGCGGGCTCGGGAGAGCAGTACTTC. It codes for CASGQLAGSGEQYF.

The rearrangement joins TRBV7-9 to TRBJ1-1; the D is unclear. The CDR3 is 15 residues long. V lost 4 bases and J lost 0, with 12 bases in between. CDR1 is SEHNR, CDR2 FQNEAQ, per germline (reference sequence). The CDR3 loop reads CASSWTGGLNTEAFF. CDR3 nucleotide sequence: TGTGCCAGCAGCTGGACCGGAGGTTTGAACACTGAAGCTTTCTTT.

The CDR3 DNA is TGTGCCAGCAGCCAAACAACAGTCACCCTTGAAAAACTGTTTTTT. Amino acids: CASSQTTVTLEKLFF. The V gene is TRBV3-1 (or the pseudogene TRBV3-2), the J gene TRBJ1-4, with no clear D. This CDR3 contains 15 residues. Trimming cost V 2 bases and J 7 bases, with 14 bases left between them. Germline CDR1 is LGHDT and CDR2 is YNNKEL (reference sequence).

As DNA, the CDR3 is TGTGCCAGCAGTCACCATACCGGGACAGGGAGAGCTTTCTTT. Encoded protein: CASSHHTGTGRAFF. The rearrangement uses TRBV28 and TRBJ1-1; 9 bases fit TRBD1. CDR3 length equals 14 residues. V was clipped by 5 bases and J by 10 bases; unmatched bases: 11. The germline CDR1 and CDR2 sequences are MDHEN and SYDVKM.

The chain joins TRBV12-5 to TRBJ2-5; no clear D. Germline V gives CDR1 LGHNT, CDR2 FRNRAP. CDR3 length: 14 residues. Trimming took off 3 bases at V and 7 bases at J, with 15 bases between the two ends. The CDR3 protein is CASGFLGSLGTQYF. CDR3 bases: TGTGCTAGTGGTTTCCTCGGGTCTTTGGGGACCCAGTACTTC.

Points on this clone: This sample also contains other DNA sequences that code for the same CDR3. The genes are TRBV5-6 and TRBJ2-5; TRBD1 aligns across 8 bases. The CDR3 spans 13 residues. Germline assignment: CDR1 SGHDT and CDR2 YYEEEE. V was pared by 4 bases and J by 5 bases, with 4 bases of the junction left unmatched. The CDR3 sequence: CASSPDRAETQYF. The DNA of the CDR3 is TGTGCCAGCAGCCCGGACAGGGCTGAGACCCAGTACTTC.

There are a few counts of this clone. V gene TRBV11-3 combines with J gene TRBJ1-1; D is unresolved. Deletions cut 0 bases from V and 11 bases from J, with 13 bases between. The CDR3 has 13 residues. Germline V gene lookup returns CDR1 SGHNT and CDR2 YENEEA. The CDR3 spells CASSLDQLASAFF. The CDR3 DNA sequence: TGTGCCAGCAGCTTAGATCAACTAGCCTCCGCTTTCTTT. The full variable domain, rest sourced from reference TRBV11-3 and TRBJ1-1, is EAGVVQSPRYKIIEKKQPVAFWCNPISGHNTLYWYLQNLGQGPELLIRYENEEAVDDSQLPKDRFSAERLKGVDSTLKIQPAELGDSAVYLCASSLDQLASAFFGQGTRLTVV.

The chain joins TRBV12-5 to TRBJ2-1; 9 bases fit TRBD1. The germline V gene has CDR1 LGHNT and CDR2 FRNRAP. Trimming at V came to 5 bases and at J to 5 bases, leaving 10 bases not matched to a gene. The CDR3 spans 16 residues. The CDR3 reads CASGPGMGQGNNEQFF. The CDR3 DNA is TGTGCTAGTGGTCCGGGGATGGGACAGGGAAACAATGAGCAGTTCTTC.

This chain joins TRBV29-1 and TRBJ2-5, with TRBD1 as a possible D gene (6 bases). The CDR3 extends over 15 amino acids. Germline CDR1 is SQVTM and CDR2 is ANQGSEA. V was clipped by 6 bases and J by 4 bases, with 21 bases between them. The CDR3 sequence is CSVTTYPGAGETQYF. In DNA, the CDR3 is TGCAGCGTCACAACTTACCCAGGGGCAGGAGAGACCCAGTACTTC.

The rearrangement joins TRBV7-3 to TRBJ2-2; possible D gene TRBD2, 5 bases. This CDR3 has 17 residues. V lost 2 bases and J 0 bases, leaving 13 bases between the germline ends. Germline CDR1 and CDR2: SGHTA and FQGTGA. This CDR3 reads CASSLVGGRANTGELFF. Written as DNA, the CDR3 is TGTGCCAGCAGCTTAGTAGGAGGAAGAGCGAACACCGGGGAGCTGTTTTTT.

This chain connects TRBV9 to TRBJ1-2; tentative D call: TRBD1 (5 bases). The germline V gene encodes CDR1 SGDLS and CDR2 YYNGEE. The CDR3 has 14 amino acids. Trimming removed 0 bases at V and 3 bases at J, with 9 bases between. The CDR3 here is CASSVGDLHYGYTF. Here the CDR3 DNA reads TGTGCCAGCAGCGTAGGGGACTTGCACTATGGCTACACCTTC.

The V call is TRBV24-1, the J call TRBJ2-2; 14 nucleotides match TRBD2. The V gene end was trimmed by 8 bases and the J gene end by 4 bases; junction bases not matched to a gene: 5. The CDR3 spans 16 residues. Germline-derived CDR1 and CDR2 are KGHDR and SFDVKD. CDR3 amino acids: CATKGLAGVGTGELFF. CDR3 bases: TGTGCCACCAAGGGACTAGCGGGAGTTGGCACCGGGGAGCTGTTTTTT.

Points on this clone: A junction end diverges from the germline sequence, so it may reflect a read error. The DNA of the CDR3 is TGTGCCAGTAGTATAGTGCTAGCCCAAAACATTCAGTACTTC. Protein: CASSIVLAQNIQYF. The rearrangement joins TRBV19 to TRBJ2-4; a possible D gene is TRBD2 (5 bases). CDR1 and CDR2 from the germline V gene are LNHDA and SQIVND (reference sequence). CDR3 length: 14 amino acids. Full variable domain (remainder filled in from reference TRBV19 and TRBJ2-4): DGGITQSPKYLFRKEGQNVTLSCEQNLNHDAMYWYRQDPGQGLRLIYYSQIVNDFQKGDIAEGYSVSREKKESFPLTVTSAQKNPTAFYLCASSIVLAQNIQYFGAGTRLSVL.

V gene TRBV4-3 combines with J gene TRBJ2-7; TRBD2 is a possible D gene (7 bases). This CDR3 is built from 17 residues. Germline V gives CDR1 LGHNA, CDR2 YSLEER. V lost 0 bases to trimming and J lost 3 bases, with 18 bases between them. CDR3 sequence reads: CASSQDTAGTLFYEQYF. CDR3 DNA sequence: TGCGCCAGCAGCCAAGATACAGCGGGGACATTGTTCTACGAGCAGTACTTC.

This chain connects TRBV5-1 to TRBJ2-7; 7 bases match TRBD2. The CDR3 length is 14 residues. Per the germline V gene, CDR1 is SGHRS and CDR2 is YFSETQ. The V segment lost 4 bases and the J segment 0 bases; nucleotides outside the gene matches: 4. As DNA, the CDR3 is TGCGCCAGCAGCCCGGGACTATCCTCCTACGAGCAGTACTTC. This translates into CASSPGLSSYEQYF. The full variable domain, rest sourced from reference TRBV5-1 and TRBJ2-7, is KAGVTQTPRYLIKTRGQQVTLSCSPISGHRSVSWYQQTPGQGLQFLFEYFSETQRNKGNFPGRFSGRQFSNSRSEMNVSTLELGDSALYLCASSPGLSSYEQYFGPGTRLTVT.

V usage is TRBV4-1 and J usage is TRBJ2-3; 7 nucleotides agree with TRBD2. The V gene's germline CDR1 is MGHRA and CDR2 YSYEKL. The CDR3 sequence is 14 residues long. V lost 3 bases and J lost 4; bases outside the gene matches: 4. The chain's CDR3 is CASSHLAGADTQYF. The CDR3 DNA reads as TGCGCCAGCAGCCACTTGGCGGGGGCAGATACGCAGTATTTT.

The V call is TRBV2, the J call TRBJ2-2; D not resolved. Looked up from germline, CDR1 is SNHLY and CDR2 is FYNNEI. This CDR3 contains 14 residues. V lost 7 bases, J lost 2 bases, and 11 bases lay in between. CDR3 coding DNA: TGTGCCAGCACGAGGTCCTCCAACACCGGGGAGCTGTTTTTT. Translating it yields CASTRSSNTGELFF.

The gene calls are TRBV7-6 and TRBJ2-5; possibly TRBD1 for D (6 bases). CDR1 SGHVS and CDR2 FNYEAQ come from the germline V gene. Trimming took off 3 bases at V and 4 bases at J, with 18 bases between the two ends. This CDR3 spans 16 amino acids. CDR3 sequence (DNA): TGTGCCAGCAGCTTCAACAGGGCTGGGCGTGGAGAGACCCAGTACTTC. It specifies CASSFNRAGRGETQYF.

The rearrangement joins TRBV12-3 or TRBV12-4 to TRBJ2-7; D possibly corresponds to TRBD2 (5 bases). This CDR3 is built from 13 residues. V was cut by 5 bases and J by 6 bases, with 14 bases left in between. CDR3 nucleotide sequence: TGTGCCAGCAGTGAGCGGTTTTCGGGCGAGCAGTACTTC. This translates into CASSERFSGEQYF.

The chain joins TRBV6-1 to TRBJ1-5; perhaps TRBD1 as D (6 bases). With 1 base removed from V and 7 bases from J, the gap between germline ends came to 11 bases. The CDR3 consists of 14 residues. The germline gives CDR1 MNHNS, CDR2 SASEGT. Here the CDR3 DNA reads TGTGCCAGCAGTGAAGGGGCAGGGGTCCAGCCCCAGCATTTT. Translated: CASSEGAGVQPQHF.

On this clone: The same CDR3 arises from other DNA sequences in this sample as well. The chain employs TRBV6-4 and TRBJ1-5; no reliable D call. Germline lookup yields CDR1 MRHNA and CDR2 SNTAGT. The CDR3 runs to 13 residues. The germline V and J ends were trimmed by 6 bases and 4 bases, with 10 bases remaining between them. The CDR3 spells CASSPEENQPQHF. The DNA for the CDR3 is TGTGCCAGCAGCCCCGAGGAGAATCAGCCCCAGCATTTT.

The chain employs TRBV5-1 and TRBJ1-1, with D possibly being TRBD1 (5 bases). The V gene lost 1 base and the J gene lost 3 bases, with 13 bases spanning the gap. Germline loops: CDR1 SGHRS, CDR2 YFSETQ. This CDR3 is 15 amino acids long. CDR3 sequence reads: CASSLFAGGDTEAFF. The CDR3 bases are TGCGCCAGCAGCTTGTTTGCCGGAGGGGACACTGAAGCTTTCTTT.

The chain joins TRBV27 to TRBJ2-1; 8 positions match TRBD2. The V and J ends lost 7 bases and 5 bases, in that order; junction bases with no gene match: 4. CDR1 is MNHEY, CDR2 SMNVEV, per germline (reference sequence). The CDR3 loop spans 13 amino acids. CDR3 in DNA: TGTGCCAGCACGGGGGGGCTGCACAATGAGCAGTTCTTC. Its translation: CASTGGLHNEQFF.

The table lists this clone with a few counts. The gene calls are TRBV5-4 and TRBJ2-7, with TRBD1 matching 9 bases. The CDR3 is 14 residues long. Germline CDR1 and CDR2: SGHNT and YYREEE (reference sequence). V lost 4 bases to trimming and J lost 2 bases; unmatched junction nucleotides: 4. The CDR3 protein is CASSIRDRAYEQYF. CDR3 sequence (DNA): TGTGCCAGCAGCATCCGGGACAGGGCCTACGAGCAGTACTTC.

The genes are TRBV7-2 and TRBJ2-7; 12 bases align to TRBD2. Germline V CDR1 and CDR2: SGHTA, FQGNSA. The trim removed 4 bases at V and 10 bases at J, leaving 5 bases unmatched. This CDR3 contains 13 residues. The DNA of the CDR3 is TGTGCCAGCAGCTCGACTAGCGGGAGAGGACAGTACTTC. Protein: CASSSTSGRGQYF.

The chain has TRBV7-9 and TRBJ1-3; D remains unclear. Trimming stripped 1 base from V and 0 bases from J, with 7 bases between. CDR1 is SEHNR, CDR2 FQNEAQ, per germline (reference sequence). The CDR3 consists of 15 residues. DNA of the CDR3: TGTGCCAGCAGCTTAGGTCAGCGCTCTGGAAACACCATATATTTT. Translated, it gives CASSLGQRSGNTIYF.

This CDR3 is CASSPRTGGDSPLHF. For the CDR3, the DNA is TGTGCCAGCAGCCCGAGGACAGGGGGGGATTCACCCCTCCACTTT. The chain uses TRBV5-4 and TRBJ1-6; 10 bases map to TRBD1. CDR3 size: 15 residues. Germline values: CDR1 SGHNT, CDR2 YYREEE (reference sequence). With 4 bases clipped from V and 8 bases from J, the junction kept 6 bases outside the gene matches.

The chain couples TRBV7-9 to TRBJ1-2, with D possibly being TRBD1 (5 bases). Per the germline V gene, CDR1 is SEHNR and CDR2 is FQNEAQ (reference sequence). The length of the CDR3 is 16 residues. V gave up 1 base and J gave up 7 bases, with 19 bases separating them. The CDR3 DNA follows: TGTGCCAGCAGCTTAGGGAATGTTGGTCAGGGTGGTGGCTACACCTTC. Residues: CASSLGNVGQGGGYTF.